Presented here are 15 T cell receptor beta chains from one specimen sequenced in a study of monozygotic twins with inflammatory bowel disease. Using the 5' RACE reads, TCRdb records one entry per CDR3 protein without DNA. Its clone listing holds some 300,000 distinct CDR3 sequences. Specimen: blood. These receptors came from a human donor with ulcerative colitis or Crohn's disease, or a healthy co-twin of an affected twin (not recorded which).

The chain joins TRBV14 to TRBJ2-1. CDR1 and CDR2 from the germline V gene are SGHDN and FVKESK. This CDR3 contains 14 residues. CDR3: CASSPQLGRNEQFF.

The chain recombines TRBV18 with TRBJ2-7; TCRdb's D call, TRBD1, is unchecked because there is no DNA. Germline values: CDR1 KGHSH, CDR2 LQKENI. The CDR3 is made up of 16 amino acids. Here the CDR3 reads CASSPTQGIRVYEQYF.

CDR3 sequence reads: CASSLAFNRESNDEQYF. The chain joins TRBV13 to TRBJ2-7; TCRdb lists TRBD1, though no DNA is available to test this call. Germline-derived CDR1 and CDR2 are PRHDT and FYEKMQ (reference sequence). The CDR3 is made up of 17 amino acids.

This sequence joins TRBV24-1 and TRBJ2-2; the TRBD2 assignment by TCRdb is unverifiable without DNA. This CDR3 is built from 17 residues. The germline V gene has CDR1 KGHDR and CDR2 SFDVKD. CDR3 residues: CATSDWKAGVFGGELFF.

This chain joins TRBV20-1 and TRBJ2-7. This CDR3 is 13 amino acids long. Germline V gene sequence: CDR1 DFQATT, CDR2 SNEGSKA (reference sequence). The CDR3: CSATDTYSYEQYF.

V is TRBV7-2 and J is TRBJ2-1; TCRdb reports TRBD1, a call that lacks DNA to check it against. Germline V gives CDR1 SGHTA, CDR2 FQGNSA. The CDR3 has 15 amino acids. The CDR3 spells CASSLWDRGYNEQFF.

V and J are TRBV27 and TRBJ2-3; TCRdb outputs TRBD1, but without DNA this stays unchecked. The length of the CDR3 is 15 residues. Germline CDR1 and CDR2: MNHEY and SMNVEV (reference sequence). CDR3 residues: CASRQDRGRTDTQYF.

The rearrangement links TRBV20-1 to TRBJ2-7; checking the TCRdb D call of TRBD2 is not possible without DNA. The CDR3 consists of 14 residues. In germline, CDR1 is DFQATT, CDR2 SNEGSKA (reference sequence). The CDR3 reads CSARSFSGGSEQYF.

The chain links TRBV18 to TRBJ2-1. Germline V gene sequence: CDR1 KGHSH, CDR2 LQKENI. The CDR3 is 15 residues long. The CDR3 sequence is CASSPQTGSGNEQFF.

J is TRBJ2-2 and V is TRBV7-2; TCRdb names TRBD1, which stays unverified in the absence of DNA. The CDR3 extends over 13 amino acids. Germline V lookup: CDR1 SGHTA, CDR2 FQGNSA. This CDR3 is CASFSGGAGELFF.

The rearrangement joins TRBV6-2 or TRBV6-3 to TRBJ2-7; the TCRdb call, TRBD1, lacks DNA for checking. Germline CDR1 and CDR2: MNHEY and SVGEGT. The CDR3 runs 17 residues. The CDR3 protein is CASSYGPGTGSVYEQYF.

The CDR3 here is CASSIRQPVAETQYF. This chain connects TRBV5-4 to TRBJ2-5; the D call of TRBD1 rests on TCRdb alone, since no DNA is present to check it. This CDR3 contains 15 residues. The V gene's germline CDR1 is SGHNT and CDR2 YYREEE (reference sequence).

V is TRBV4-3 and J is TRBJ2-7; TCRdb's D gene call, TRBD1, goes unchecked for lack of DNA. The CDR3 runs 15 residues. In germline, CDR1 is LGHNA, CDR2 YSLEER. CDR3 in amino acids: CASSQATGGYYEQYF.

This chain links TRBV4-3 with TRBJ1-4; there is no DNA to check the TCRdb D call of TRBD1. CDR1 and CDR2 (germline): LGHNA, YSLEER. The CDR3 spans 18 residues. CDR3 sequence: CASSQSLTPGGTNEKLFF.

The V call is TRBV5-1, the J call TRBJ2-7; TCRdb lists TRBD2, though no DNA is available to test this call. Germline V gene sequence: CDR1 SGHRS, CDR2 YFSETQ. The CDR3 covers 15 residues. The CDR3 sequence is CASSLGASGIHEQYF.